Presented here are 21 T cell receptor beta chains from one specimen sequenced in a study of neurological immune-mediated disorders. TCRdb fed the 5' RACE reads into MiXCR, producing one record per CDR3 protein. The repertoire holds 87,000 or so distinct CDR3 sequences, with roughly 3.5% as singletons. Sequenced input: PBMCs. All receptors derive from a woman in her forties or fifties with multiple sclerosis.

This clonotype was counted many times. This sequence joins TRBV10-3 and TRBJ2-6; 7 bases fit TRBD1. J was trimmed by 3 bases and V by 10 bases; bases with no gene match: 9. The CDR3 sequence is 15 residues long. Germline loops: CDR1 ENHRY, CDR2 SYGVKD. CDR3 amino acids: CATNSPGGGANVLTF. For the CDR3, the DNA is TGTGCCACGAACTCACCAGGGGGTGGGGCCAACGTCCTGACTTTC.

In its sample, this clonotype was seen many times. J is TRBJ1-6 and V is TRBV12-3 or TRBV12-4; D unresolved. The CDR3 loop spans 14 amino acids. V shed 5 bases and J shed 10 bases, with 15 bases lying between them. CDR3 sequence: CASSPHGLFSPLHF. CDR3 DNA: TGTGCCAGCAGTCCCCACGGACTCTTCTCACCCCTCCACTTT.

In this sample, this clonotype turned up many times. The chain couples TRBV5-5 to TRBJ2-5; maybe TRBD1 (6 bases). Deletions cut 2 bases from V and 3 bases from J, with 14 bases between. From germline, CDR1 is SGHKS and CDR2 YYEKEE (reference sequence). The CDR3 totals 15 residues. In DNA, the CDR3 is TGTGCCAGCAGCTTCCGCCAGGGGCGGAAAGAGACCCAGTACTTC. It codes for CASSFRQGRKETQYF.

Of note for this clonotype: A much larger clone differs by one base, so this may be a read error. This chain uses TRBV5-1 with TRBJ2-6, with D tentatively TRBD1 (5 bases). This CDR3 is 15 amino acids long. In germline, CDR1 is SGHRS, CDR2 YFSETQ. CDR3 amino acids: CASSPQSSGAKVLTF. In DNA form, the CDR3 reads TGCGCCAGCAGCCCTCAGTCCTCTGGGGCCAAAGTCCTGACTTTC. The full variable domain, with the rest looked up from reference TRBV5-1 and TRBJ2-6, is KAGVTQTPRYLIKTRGQQVTLSCSPISGHRSVSWYQQTPGQGLQFLFEYFSETQRNKGNFPGRFSGRQFSNSRSEMNVSTLELGDSALYLCASSPQSSGAKVLTFGAGSRLTVL.

Comment on this clonotype: Being one base from a much bigger clone, this may be a read error. This sequence joins TRBV18 and TRBJ2-7, with 8 bases fitting TRBD1. J lost 6 bases, V lost 0 bases, and 10 bases had no gene match. The CDR3 covers 16 residues. Germline lookup yields CDR1 KGHSH and CDR2 LQKENI. In nucleotides, the CDR3 is TGTGCCAGCTCACCACCTGGGGCAGGGGGCTCTGGCGAGCAGTACTTC. It encodes CASSPPGAGGSGEQYF.

This clonotype was observed at least ten times. The gene calls are TRBV2 and TRBJ2-4; a weak D match, TRBD2 (5 bases). V shed 7 bases and J shed 8 bases, with 15 bases lying between them. The CDR3 totals 13 residues. Germline loops: CDR1 SNHLY, CDR2 FYNNEI. The CDR3 protein is CASTEVRGYIQYF. CDR3 bases: TGTGCCAGCACCGAGGTTCGAGGGTACATTCAGTACTTC.

This clonotype was detected many times. The rearrangement uses TRBV4-3 and TRBJ2-3; D uncertain. In germline, CDR1 is LGHNA, CDR2 YSLEER. The CDR3 totals 14 residues. Trimming cost V 1 base and J 2 bases, with 7 bases left between them. CDR3 residues: CASSQGPITDTQYF. As DNA, the CDR3 is TGCGCCAGCAGCCAAGGACCTATCACAGATACGCAGTATTTT.

This clonotype has at least ten counts. The chain recombines TRBV5-1 with TRBJ2-7, with a weak D call TRBD2 (6 bases). Germline lookup yields CDR1 SGHRS and CDR2 YFSETQ. This CDR3 contains 13 residues. The ends were cut back, 2 bases at V and 7 bases at J, with 13 bases in the middle. The CDR3 DNA is TGCGCCAGCAGCTTTGATTTGGGGGGAGAGCAGTACTTC. Translating it yields CASSFDLGGEQYF. Full variable domain (remainder filled in from reference TRBV5-1 and TRBJ2-7): KAGVTQTPRYLIKTRGQQVTLSCSPISGHRSVSWYQQTPGQGLQFLFEYFSETQRNKGNFPGRFSGRQFSNSRSEMNVSTLELGDSALYLCASSFDLGGEQYFGPGTRLTVT.

This clonotype was detected ten times or more. J is TRBJ1-3 and V is TRBV20-1; D ambiguous. Trimming shortened V by 3 bases and J by 1 base, and 10 bases separated the two germline ends. This CDR3 is 14 amino acids long. CDR1 is DFQATT, CDR2 SNEGSKA, per germline (reference sequence). CDR3 region: CSASRPNSGNTIYF. CDR3 nucleotide sequence: TGCAGTGCTAGCCGACCTAATTCTGGAAACACCATATATTTT.

This clonotype was recorded at least ten times. The J gene is TRBJ2-1, the V gene TRBV5-8; 8 bases are a match to TRBD2. The CDR3 extends over 16 amino acids. Germline assignment: CDR1 SGHTS and CDR2 YDEGEE. With V trimmed by 0 bases and J by 4 bases, 6 bases remained unmatched. CDR3 loop: CASSLVLAGPYNEQFF. The CDR3 DNA is TGTGCCAGCAGCTTGGTGTTAGCGGGGCCTTACAATGAGCAGTTCTTC.

This clonotype occurred many times. CDR3 sequence: CASSWLAGATGELFF. CDR3 in DNA: TGTGCCAGCAGTTGGTTAGCGGGGGCTACCGGGGAGCTGTTTTTT. The chain recombines TRBV6-5 with TRBJ2-2; 9 nucleotides agree with TRBD2. With V trimmed by 4 bases and J by 5 bases, 5 bases remained unmatched. The germline V gene encodes CDR1 MNHEY and CDR2 SVGAGI. The CDR3 contains 15 residues.

As regards this clonotype: A much larger clone differs by one base, so this may be a read error. The chain combines TRBV6-2 or TRBV6-3 with TRBJ1-6, with 9 bases aligning to TRBD1. V lost 6 bases, J lost 7 bases, and 7 bases stayed unmatched. The V gene's germline CDR1 is MNHEY and CDR2 SVGEGT. CDR3 length: 15 amino acids. Written as DNA, the CDR3 is TGTGCCAGCAGCGACAGGGGGGTGTGGAATTCACCCCTCCACTTT. It specifies CASSDRGVWNSPLHF.

The table lists this clonotype with a few counts. The CDR3 ends on some other residue instead of the conserved phenylalanine or tryptophan, so this is likely a read error. The rearrangement links TRBV12-3 or TRBV12-4 to TRBJ2-5; D could derive from TRBD1 or TRBD2 (5 bases each). Between the trimmed V and J ends, which lost 4 bases and 3 bases, there was a span of 9 bases. The CDR3 sequence is 13 residues long. The CDR3 here is CASSWGKKETQYC. In DNA, the CDR3 is TGTGCCAGCAGTTGGGGGAAAAAAGAGACCCAGTACTGC.

This clonotype has a count of ten or more. The chain has TRBV7-9 and TRBJ1-2; 8 bases are shared with TRBD1. Germline V gene lookup returns CDR1 SEHNR and CDR2 FQNEAQ (reference sequence). The V segment lost 6 bases and the J segment 1 base; nucleotides outside the gene matches: 7. The CDR3 totals 15 residues. As DNA, the CDR3 is TGTGCCAGCAGACCTCGGGACAGGAGTAACTATGGCTACACCTTC. Encoded protein: CASRPRDRSNYGYTF.

This clonotype was counted many times. This chain joins TRBV18 and TRBJ1-1; 9 nucleotides agree with TRBD1. Germline CDR1 and CDR2: KGHSH and LQKENI. This CDR3 contains 15 residues. V shed 1 base and J 4 bases; nucleotides not matched to a gene: 4. In DNA form, the CDR3 reads TGTGCCAGCTCACCACTGGGACAGGGTTCCACTGAAGCTTTCTTT. As protein: CASSPLGQGSTEAFF. The complete variable domain, with remaining parts taken from reference TRBV18 and TRBJ1-1, reads NAGVMQNPRHLVRRRGQEARLRCSPMKGHSHVYWYRQLPEEGLKFMVYLQKENIIDESGMPKERFSAEFPKEGPSILRIQQVVRGDSAAYFCASSPLGQGSTEAFFGQGTRLTVV.

This clonotype was picked up many times. The chain recombines TRBV15 with TRBJ2-5; TRBD2 matches 9 bases. The CDR3 is 15 amino acids. Germline V gives CDR1 LNHNV, CDR2 YYDKDF (reference sequence). Unmatched junction bases numbered 8, after V lost 5 bases and J lost 4 bases. The CDR3 protein is CATSEGASGAETQYF. CDR3 DNA sequence: TGTGCCACCAGCGAGGGGGCTAGCGGGGCAGAGACCCAGTACTTC.

This clonotype was seen at least ten times. The chain employs TRBV5-1 and TRBJ2-7; D is possibly TRBD1 (5 bases). CDR3 length: 16 amino acids. V was cut by 1 base and J by 5 bases, with 19 bases left in between. Germline CDR1 SGHRS, CDR2 YFSETQ. CDR3 in DNA: TGCGCCAGCAGCTTGAGCAGGGTCAGAGGTGTGGACGAGCAGTACTTC. Translating it yields CASSLSRVRGVDEQYF. Together with reference TRBV5-1 and TRBJ2-7, the CDR3 gives the full variable domain: KAGVTQTPRYLIKTRGQQVTLSCSPISGHRSVSWYQQTPGQGLQFLFEYFSETQRNKGNFPGRFSGRQFSNSRSEMNVSTLELGDSALYLCASSLSRVRGVDEQYFGPGTRLTVT.

This clonotype was observed at least ten times. The J gene is TRBJ2-1, the V gene TRBV7-2; 11 nucleotides line up with TRBD2. This CDR3 region has 17 residues. Germline V CDR1 and CDR2: SGHTA, FQGNSA. The trim removed 1 base at V and 5 bases at J, leaving 7 bases unmatched. CDR3 sequence: CASSLVSGTSGNNEQFF. Written as DNA, the CDR3 is TGTGCCAGCAGCTTAGTTTCCGGGACTAGCGGAAACAATGAGCAGTTCTTC.

There are many counts of this clonotype. The rearrangement joins TRBV7-8 to TRBJ1-5, with D possibly matching TRBD1 (6 bases). V shed 4 bases and J shed 1 base, with 11 bases lying between them. The CDR3 consists of 15 residues. The germline CDR1 and CDR2 sequences are SGHVS and FQNEAQ. The CDR3 coding sequence is TGTGCCAGCAGCTCACAGGGAAACAGCAATCAGCCCCAGCATTTT. Translating it yields CASSSQGNSNQPQHF.

This clonotype was recorded at least ten times. This chain links TRBV20-1 with TRBJ1-2, with TRBD1 matching over 7 bases. The CDR3 totals 15 residues. Germline CDR1 DFQATT, CDR2 SNEGSKA (reference sequence). Losses at the gene ends were 3 bases for V and 4 bases for J; bases not matched to a gene: 11. In DNA form, the CDR3 reads TGCAGTGCTAGTTACCAGGGGGGAGTCGCCTATGGCTACACCTTC. It yields the protein CSASYQGGVAYGYTF.

This clonotype was found many times. Sequence at one end of the junction differs from germline and may be a read error. The genes are TRBV20-1 and TRBJ2-5; tentatively, D is TRBD2 (6 bases). CDR1 DFQATT and CDR2 SNEGSKA come from the germline V gene (reference sequence). The CDR3 covers 13 residues. The CDR3 DNA reads TGCAGTGCTAGGGGACTTGGAAGAGAGGCCCAGTACTTC. It codes for CSARGLGREAQYF.